This T cell receptor beta chain was identified in a study of T cell responses to AZD1222 COVID-19 vaccine. Assay used: immunoSEQ multiplex PCR; TCRdb lists only in-frame clones, some missing. The sample yields 98,000 or so clones, roughly 86% seen once. Notes on this clone: What it recognizes is unknown.

Whole-study findings and limits: White British donors predominated, females outnumbered males, and clonal diversity was possibly underestimated. Repertoire sampling was restricted to post-peak T cell response timepoints. Reports say nearly half of spike-specific TCRs go after unmutated variant regions.

The specimen was peripheral blood, collected 28 days after the second dose of the MenACWY control vaccine. This sequence was found in an adult who received the MenACWY meningococcal vaccine as a control.

The CDR3 nucleotides read TGTGCCTCCGGGGGCCGTCAGCCCCAGCATTTT. It encodes CASGGRQPQHF. The rearrangement links TRBV6-4 to TRBJ1-5, with TRBD1 as a possible D gene (6 bases). There are 11 residues in the CDR3. V was clipped by 11 bases and J by 6 bases, with 11 bases between them. Per germline, CDR1 MRHNA and CDR2 SNTAGT.